Listed below are T cell receptor beta chains from one sample, sequenced in a study of cytomegalovirus exposure and HLA in healthy donors. Sequenced by immunoSEQ multiplex PCR; TCRdb stores in-frame clones only, minus some. The sample consists of approximately 130,000 clones, about four fifths of them appearing once. The sequenced material came from PBMCs. The origin of the receptors is a man aged 18 to 30 in good health and CMV-seronegative. Each CDR3 is given with its conserved first and last residue. The D gene is left open where the match is weak. Some rows mark clone size as missing; the rest say once, few, many or name a class of expanded clone.

>-|TRBJ2-7|TRBD1|TRBV12-5
TGTGCTAGTGGTTTGGTACTGCCCCCGGGGAACCAAAACACAGGGGGATACGAGCAGTACTTC
CASGLVLPPGNQNTGGYEQYF
>-|TRBJ2-7|-|TRBV5-8
TGTGCCAGCAGCTTGTCGGACGAGCAGTACTTC
CASSLSDEQYF
>-|TRBJ1-1|TRBD1|TRBV11-2
TGTGCCAGCAGCTTAGGGACAGGGGAAGCTTTCTTT
CASSLGTGEAFF
>-|TRBJ2-1|-|TRBV19
TGTGCCAGTACCGGAACAGGGTATGATGAGCAGTTCTTC
CASTGTGYDEQFF
>-|TRBJ1-5|-|TRBV2
TGTGCCAGCAGTGGGGCGTTCCAGCCCCAGCATTTT
CASSGAFQPQHF
>-|TRBJ2-5|TRBD2|TRBV10-1
TGCGCCAATCTAAAGCGGGGCCAAGAGACCCAGTACTTC
CANLKRGQETQYF
>once|TRBJ1-5|-|TRBV27
TGTGCCAGCAGTTTATCTCGGCAGGCGCACAATCAGCCCCAGCATTTT
CASSLSRQAHNQPQHF
>-|TRBJ1-1|-|TRBV11-2
TGTGCCAGCAGGGCAATGGGGGCGCAGGGGGCTTTCTTT
CASRAMGAQGAFF
>-|TRBJ1-1|-|TRBV13
TGTGCCAGCAGCCTACCCAGGGGCATGAACACTGAAGCTTTCTTT
CASSLPRGMNTEAFF
>-|TRBJ2-7|TRBD1|TRBV7-9
TGTGCCAGCAGCTTACCCGGACAGGAACCCCGGCCCTTCTACGAGCAGTACTTC
CASSLPGQEPRPFYEQYF
>-|TRBJ1-2|-|TRBV6-1
TGTGCCAGCAGTGAAGTAAGGGGTTCTGTTGGCTACACCTTC
CASSEVRGSVGYTF
>once|TRBJ2-2|TRBD1|TRBV4-2
TGTGCCAGCAGCCGCCAAGAGGGCTCTAGGGGGCGCGACGGGGAGCTGTTTTTT
CASSRQEGSRGRDGELFF
>few|TRBJ2-5|TRBD2|TRBV19
TGTGCCAGTGGGGTGGCGCGGGGGGGACGACAAGAGACCCAGTACTTC
CASGVARGGRQETQYF
>-|TRBJ1-2|TRBD1|TRBV19
TGTGCCAGTAGTCTCCGTGACAGGGTGAGCGGCTACACCTTC
CASSLRDRVSGYTF